The text below deals with one TCR beta chain. Its antigen is currently not known. No base quality information exists; no much larger clone differs at one position. The germline V and J ends show losses of 7 bases and 5 bases respectively, and no gene match explains 12 bases of the junction. The CDR3 holds 16 amino acids from the cysteine to the phenylalanine. The read is trimmed to its CDR3 DNA, 48 bases read in frame from base 1. Looking up the germline V gene yields CDR1 ENHRY and CDR2 SYGVKD. The sample is drawn from a study of vaccination effects on CD4 cells after COVID-19 (dated by TCRdb to between 2021 and 2022). Looking at the study overall: Post-vaccine samples across the study were collected a median of 72 days after the second dose, with a range of 14 to 241. SARS-CoV-2 spike-specific CD4+ TCR repertoires from before and after mRNA vaccination were compared in COVID-19 convalescent patients and in infection-naive vaccine recipients. The full study included ten to eleven COVID-19 convalescent patients and a handful of SARS-CoV-2-naive healthy vaccine recipients. Cultures from other donors in the study were sequenced with the Oncomine TCR Beta short-read assay on an Illumina iSeq 100.

Results and caveats for the whole study, not just this receptor: In healthy vaccine recipients, vaccine-induced clones were almost all SARS-CoV-2 mono-reactive, with only 1 of 255 being cross-reactive with common cold coronaviruses. Only a small number of convalescent patients were included, and no early post-infection timepoints were available, which limited the study. Both infection-induced and vaccine-induced clones contracted markedly at late post-vaccination timepoints, which is consistent with waning T cell responses.

Library preparation used the immunoSEQ multiplex PCR assay. DNA from the cultured, isolated CD4+ T cells was subjected to TCR beta CDR3 sequencing. The study's processing was this. Non-productive TCR sequences were discarded, and reads were trimmed to the CDR3 region, with only CDR3s of 7 or more amino acids retained. The MANAFEST web app was used to identify antigen-specific clonotypes by comparing expansion in peptide wells with expansion in reference cultures. For clones to be considered positive, expansion at FDR<0.05 versus reference and all other wells, an odds ratio above 5, and a frequency above 0.1% in two replicate wells were required. A clonotype was called cross-reactive if it was significantly expanded both in SARS-CoV-2 spike wells and in at least one common cold coronavirus spike condition. CDR3 similarity was assessed by Levenshtein distance with the stringdist R package, and unrooted trees were built with ape in R 3.6.1. TCRdb took this table from immuneACCESS and kept in-frame rearrangements with V and J called. Such tables lack part of the clones; where checked against another copy, unresolved V genes explain under half of the gap, and the rest is unexplained. V, J and clone size were drawn from that table, and D and trimming were deduced from the DNA. Recorded for this sample are fewer than 30,000 clones; under 90% of them occurred a single time. Roughly 1.4% of the sample goes to the ten largest clones.

To identify antigen-specific CD4+ T cell clonotypes by their expansion, the ViraFEST assay first stimulated PBMC with viral peptide pools and then applied TCR sequencing. After around 11 days of culture, CD4+ T cells were isolated with the EasySep CD4+ T cell isolation kit. Each participant received two doses of an mRNA SARS-CoV-2 vaccine, either BNT162b2 or mRNA-1273. Negative nucleocapsid antibody results before and after vaccination confirmed that the healthy vaccine recipients had no prior SARS-CoV-2 infection. Approximately 2 million PBMC per well were cultured in IMDM with 5% human AB serum, about 9.4 IU/ml IL-2 and gentamicin, plus 10 ug/ml peptides. Half of the culture medium was replaced with fresh IL-2-containing medium on days 3 and 7. Unless noted otherwise, every peptide stimulation condition was grown in triplicate wells. Using Ficoll-Paque Plus gradient centrifugation, PBMC were separated from whole blood and then either used fresh or cryopreserved at -140C. The spike proteins of SARS-CoV-2 and of the common cold coronaviruses HCoV-NL63, HCoV-OC43 and HCoV-229E were spanned by overlapping peptide pools. Genomic DNA was extracted from cultured CD4+ T cells with the QIAamp micro DNA kit.

The receptor comes from a human donor who received a COVID-19 vaccine. Some clones in this sample may be carry-over from other donors' samples. The chain uses TRBV10-3 and TRBJ2-5, with 11 bases aligning to TRBD2. The sample consisted of CD4+ T cells from PBMCs cultured with HCoV-NL63 spike peptides, taken after COVID-19 vaccination. Explained via the paper, the cell subset or site label denotes: HCoV-NL63 spike overlapping peptide pool stimulation. The DNA reads TGTGCCATCAAGGCTAGTAGCGGGGGGGCCCGTGAGACCCAGTACTTC. Its protein reads: CAIKASSGGARETQYF.